A selection of T cell receptor beta chains follows, all from one sample in a study of human T cells and chemical hapten exposure. MiXCR, run by TCRdb on the RACE reads, gives a single entry per CDR3 protein. The sample has tens of thousands of distinct CDR3 sequences; 8.5% to 10% are singletons. The input for sequencing was whole blood, taken in connection with sensitization to the hapten diphenylcyclopropenone (DPC). These receptors all stem from a woman aged 30 to 39 with alopecia areata. Some clones in this sample may be carry-over from other donors' samples. CDR3s include the opening cysteine and the closing phenylalanine or tryptophan. D genes are given only for firm matches. Rows give clone size only sometimes, using once, few, many, or a class for an expanded clone.

clone size: few
V gene: TRBV14
J gene: TRBJ1-2
D gene: .
CDR3 protein: CASSQVAAYGYTF
CDR3 DNA: TGTGCCAGCAGCCAAGTCGCGGCATATGGCTACACCTTC

clone size: few
V gene: TRBV5-4
J gene: TRBJ2-7
D gene: .
CDR3 protein: CASSATGSSAYEQYF
CDR3 DNA: TGTGCCAGCAGCGCAACCGGGTCCAGCGCCTACGAGCAGTACTTC

clone size: .
V gene: TRBV4-3
J gene: TRBJ1-4
D gene: .
CDR3 protein: CASSQDRAGPGEKLFF
CDR3 DNA: TGCGCCAGCAGCCAAGACCGGGCAGGGCCAGGTGAAAAACTGTTTTTT

clone size: .
V gene: TRBV29-1
J gene: TRBJ1-4
D gene: TRBD1
CDR3 protein: CSVGRGTTNEKLFF
CDR3 DNA: TGCAGCGTTGGCAGGGGGACAACTAATGAAAAACTGTTTTTT

clone size: few
V gene: TRBV4-1
J gene: TRBJ1-1
D gene: .
CDR3 protein: CASSQDSSGRAFF
CDR3 DNA: TGCGCCAGCAGCCAAGATAGCTCGGGTAGGGCTTTCTTT

clone size: .
V gene: TRBV28
J gene: TRBJ2-1
D gene: .
CDR3 protein: CASSPPGGQYNEQFF
CDR3 DNA: TGTGCCAGCAGTCCCCCCGGGGGGCAATACAATGAGCAGTTCTTC

clone size: many
V gene: TRBV6-2/TRBV6-3
J gene: TRBJ1-5
D gene: .
CDR3 protein: CASRMTGSVNQPQHF
CDR3 DNA: TGTGCCAGCAGAATGACAGGTTCCGTCAATCAGCCCCAGCATTTT

clone size: few
V gene: TRBV7-3
J gene: TRBJ2-5
D gene: TRBD2
CDR3 protein: CASSPGRGETQYF
CDR3 DNA: TGTGCCAGCAGCCCAGGGAGGGGTGAGACCCAGTACTTC

clone size: few
V gene: TRBV30
J gene: TRBJ1-6
D gene: .
CDR3 protein: CAWSVLESPLHF
CDR3 DNA: TGTGCCTGGAGTGTACTAGAATCACCCCTCCACTTT

clone size: .
V gene: TRBV29-1
J gene: TRBJ1-3
D gene: .
CDR3 protein: CRGHFSSGNTIYF
CDR3 DNA: TGCAGGGGTCACTTCAGCTCTGGAAACACCATATATTTT

clone size: .
V gene: TRBV29-1
J gene: TRBJ2-3
D gene: .
CDR3 protein: CSVENPDGMLTDTQYF
CDR3 DNA: TGCAGCGTTGAGAACCCCGATGGGATGCTCACAGATACGCAGTATTTT

clone size: .
V gene: TRBV5-4
J gene: TRBJ1-2
D gene: .
CDR3 protein: CASSLLPGAPNYGYTF
CDR3 DNA: TGTGCCAGCAGCTTACTCCCAGGGGCCCCTAACTATGGCTACACCTTC

clone size: few
V gene: TRBV13
J gene: TRBJ1-5
D gene: .
CDR3 protein: CASSLGTPNQPQHF
CDR3 DNA: TGTGCCAGCAGCCTCGGGACACCCAATCAGCCCCAGCATTTT

clone size: few
V gene: TRBV12-3/TRBV12-4
J gene: TRBJ2-1
D gene: TRBD1
CDR3 protein: CASRLSGTGGRNEQFF
CDR3 DNA: TGTGCCAGCAGGCTCTCCGGGACAGGGGGGCGCAATGAGCAGTTCTTC

clone size: .
V gene: TRBV5-4
J gene: TRBJ2-7
D gene: TRBD1
CDR3 protein: CASSFSRTGGGEQYF
CDR3 DNA: TGTGCCAGCAGCTTCTCGCGGACAGGGGGTGGCGAGCAGTACTTC

clone size: .
V gene: TRBV7-8
J gene: TRBJ2-1
D gene: .
CDR3 protein: CASSLGSGVGEQFF
CDR3 DNA: TGTGCCAGCAGCTTAGGCTCAGGGGTAGGCGAGCAGTTCTTC

clone size: few
V gene: TRBV6-5
J gene: TRBJ2-5
D gene: .
CDR3 protein: CASSQRGTEVETQYF
CDR3 DNA: TGTGCCAGCAGTCAACGCGGGACAGAAGTAGAGACCCAGTACTTC

clone size: .
V gene: TRBV4-3
J gene: TRBJ2-7
D gene: .
CDR3 protein: CASSQDSQYQTYEQYF
CDR3 DNA: TGCGCCAGCAGCCAAGACTCCCAGTACCAAACCTACGAGCAGTACTTC

clone size: few
V gene: TRBV6-6
J gene: TRBJ1-2
D gene: .
CDR3 protein: CASSYSRQAGGYGYTF
CDR3 DNA: TGTGCCAGCAGTTACTCTCGACAGGCCGGTGGCTATGGCTACACCTTC

clone size: .
V gene: TRBV29-1
J gene: TRBJ2-1
D gene: .
CDR3 protein: CSVGGLVGVEQFF
CDR3 DNA: TGCAGCGTTGGGGGATTAGTCGGGGTCGAGCAGTTCTTC

clone size: few
V gene: TRBV30
J gene: TRBJ1-3
D gene: .
CDR3 protein: CAWSERGSGNTIYF
CDR3 DNA: TGTGCCTGGAGTGAGAGGGGGTCTGGAAACACCATATATTTT

clone size: many
V gene: TRBV6-2/TRBV6-3
J gene: TRBJ1-1
D gene: .
CDR3 protein: CASSEQSNTEAFF
CDR3 DNA: TGTGCCAGCAGTGAGCAGTCGAACACTGAAGCTTTCTTT

clone size: few
V gene: TRBV27
J gene: TRBJ1-1
D gene: .
CDR3 protein: CASSLKTPRGEAFF
CDR3 DNA: TGTGCCAGCAGTTTAAAGACCCCTAGAGGTGAAGCTTTCTTT

clone size: many
V gene: TRBV5-1
J gene: TRBJ1-1
D gene: .
CDR3 protein: CASSLEGNTEAFF
CDR3 DNA: TGCGCCAGCAGCTTGGAAGGGAACACTGAAGCTTTCTTT

clone size: few
V gene: TRBV4-1
J gene: TRBJ2-7
D gene: .
CDR3 protein: CASSQVGVSNYEQYF
CDR3 DNA: TGCGCCAGCAGCCAAGTGGGGGTCTCGAACTACGAGCAGTACTTC

clone size: few
V gene: TRBV12-3/TRBV12-4
J gene: TRBJ2-5
D gene: .
CDR3 protein: CARPGPLETQYF
CDR3 DNA: TGTGCCAGACCAGGGCCATTAGAGACCCAGTACTTC

clone size: few
V gene: TRBV12-3/TRBV12-4
J gene: TRBJ1-1
D gene: .
CDR3 protein: CASSPQAASSEAFF
CDR3 DNA: TGTGCCAGCAGTCCTCAGGCAGCCTCAAGTGAAGCTTTCTTT

clone size: many
V gene: TRBV28
J gene: TRBJ1-2
D gene: TRBD1
CDR3 protein: CASSSPGQVIGYTF
CDR3 DNA: TGTGCCAGCAGTTCTCCGGGACAGGTGATTGGCTACACCTTC

clone size: .
V gene: TRBV29-1
J gene: TRBJ1-2
D gene: .
CDR3 protein: CSADLRANYGDTF
CDR3 DNA: TGCAGCGCGGACTTGAGGGCTAACTATGGCGACACCTTC